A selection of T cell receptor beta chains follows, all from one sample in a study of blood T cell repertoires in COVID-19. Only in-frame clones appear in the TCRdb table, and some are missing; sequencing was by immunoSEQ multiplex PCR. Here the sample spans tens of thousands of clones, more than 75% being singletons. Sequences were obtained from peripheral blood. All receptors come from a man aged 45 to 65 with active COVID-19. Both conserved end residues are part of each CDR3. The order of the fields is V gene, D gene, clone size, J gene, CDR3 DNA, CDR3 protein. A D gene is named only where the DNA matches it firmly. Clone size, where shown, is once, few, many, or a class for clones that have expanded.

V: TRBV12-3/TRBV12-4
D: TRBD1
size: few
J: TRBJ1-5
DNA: TGTGCCAGCAGCCTCGGACAGGGGCGGCCCCAGCATTTT
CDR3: CASSLGQGRPQHF

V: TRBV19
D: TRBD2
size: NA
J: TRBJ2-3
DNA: TGTGCCAGTACCCCCGAGAGGACTAGCGGGAGGACCCCAGATACGCAGTATTTT
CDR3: CASTPERTSGRTPDTQYF

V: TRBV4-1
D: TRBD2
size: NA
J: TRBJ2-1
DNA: TGCGCCAGCAGCCAAGTTAGGGCTAGCGGGAGAGGGAATGAGCAGTTCTTC
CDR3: CASSQVRASGRGNEQFF

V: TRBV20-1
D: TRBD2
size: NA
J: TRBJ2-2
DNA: TGCAGTGCTAGTCGGCTAGCGGGGGGGCATGGGGAGCTGTTTTTT
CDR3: CSASRLAGGHGELFF

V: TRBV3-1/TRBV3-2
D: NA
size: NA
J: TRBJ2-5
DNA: TGTGCCAGCAGCTGGGGGGTAAAGGAGACCCAGTACTTC
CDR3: CASSWGVKETQYF

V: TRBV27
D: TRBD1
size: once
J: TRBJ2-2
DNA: TGTGCCAGCAGTTTTGACAGGGTAACGAACACCGGGGAGCTGTTTTTT
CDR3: CASSFDRVTNTGELFF

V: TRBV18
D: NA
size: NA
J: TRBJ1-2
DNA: TGTGCCAGCTCACCACCTAGGACAGATTTATATGGCTACACCTTC
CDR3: CASSPPRTDLYGYTF

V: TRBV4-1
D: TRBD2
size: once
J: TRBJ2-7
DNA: TGCGCCAGCAGCCGAGGACTAGCGGGTCTCTCCTACGAGCAGTACTTC
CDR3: CASSRGLAGLSYEQYF

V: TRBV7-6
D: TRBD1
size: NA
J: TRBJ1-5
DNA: TGTGCCAGCAGCTTAGTTCAGGGGGCCCAGCCCCAGCATTTT
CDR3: CASSLVQGAQPQHF

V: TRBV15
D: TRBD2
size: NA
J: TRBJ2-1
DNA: TGTGCCACCAGCAGAGATGAAAAGCGGGGCCAGCAGTTCTTC
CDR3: CATSRDEKRGQQFF

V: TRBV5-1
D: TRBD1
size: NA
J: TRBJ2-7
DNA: TGCGCCAGCAGCTTGGTTGGGGGCAGGGGGCTTTACGAGCAGTACTTC
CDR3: CASSLVGGRGLYEQYF

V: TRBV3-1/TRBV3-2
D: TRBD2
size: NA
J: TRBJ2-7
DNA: TGTGCCAGCAGCCAAGATCGACCCATACTAGCGGGGGGGCCTGCGGAGCAGTACTTC
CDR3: CASSQDRPILAGGPAEQYF

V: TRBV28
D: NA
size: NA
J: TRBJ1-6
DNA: TGTGCCAGCAGTTCAAACACAGGGAGAGATTCACCCCTCCACTTT
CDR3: CASSSNTGRDSPLHF

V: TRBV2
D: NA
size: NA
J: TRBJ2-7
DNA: TGTGCCAGCAGTGATATGAGGGCAGTCTCCTACGAGCAGTACTTC
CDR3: CASSDMRAVSYEQYF

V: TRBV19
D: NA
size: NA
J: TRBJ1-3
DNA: TGTGCCAGTAGTATGTTTGCAGTCTCTGGAAACACCATATATTTT
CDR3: CASSMFAVSGNTIYF

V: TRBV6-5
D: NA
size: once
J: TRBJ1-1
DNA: TGTGCCAGCAGCCTGCAGGGAACCGAAGCTTTCTTT
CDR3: CASSLQGTEAFF

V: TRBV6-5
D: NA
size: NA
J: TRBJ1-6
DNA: TGTGCCAGCAGTTACGCCGAGAGCTCCTATAATTCACCCCTCCACTTT
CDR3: CASSYAESSYNSPLHF

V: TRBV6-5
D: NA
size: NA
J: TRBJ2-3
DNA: TGTGCCAGCAGTCTACAGAACACAGATACGCAGTATTTT
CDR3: CASSLQNTDTQYF

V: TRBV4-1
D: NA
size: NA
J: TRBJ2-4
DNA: TGCGCCAGCAGCCAAGGGCTGGCGGCGCTAGCCAAAAACATTCAGTACTTC
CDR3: CASSQGLAALAKNIQYF

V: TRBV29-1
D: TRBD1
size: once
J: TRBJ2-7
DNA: TGCAGCGGAGGGACAGGCCACGAGCAGTACTTC
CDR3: CSGGTGHEQYF

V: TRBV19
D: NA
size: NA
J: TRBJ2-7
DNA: TGTGCCAGTAGTATTATAGCAGGGAACCCCTCCTACGAGCAGTACTTC
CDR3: CASSIIAGNPSYEQYF

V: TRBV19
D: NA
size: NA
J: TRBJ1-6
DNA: TGTGCCAGTAGGGACCGGGACACCCTTAATTCACCCCTCCACTTT
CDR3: CASRDRDTLNSPLHF

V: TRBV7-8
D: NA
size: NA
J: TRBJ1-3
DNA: TGTGCCAGCAGCTCGGACACGATCTATGGAAACACCATATATTTT
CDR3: CASSSDTIYGNTIYF

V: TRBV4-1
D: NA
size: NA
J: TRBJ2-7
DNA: TGCGCCAGCAGCCAGGCGACGGGTACCTACGAGCAGTACTTC
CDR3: CASSQATGTYEQYF

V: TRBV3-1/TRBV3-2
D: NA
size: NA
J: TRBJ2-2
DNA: TGTGCCAGCAGCCAACAAAGCAACACCGGGGAGCTGTTTTTT
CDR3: CASSQQSNTGELFF

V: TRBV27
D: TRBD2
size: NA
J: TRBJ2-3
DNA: TGTGCCAGCAGTTTCCTCTCTAGCGGACTAAGGACGCAGTATTTT
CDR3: CASSFLSSGLRTQYF

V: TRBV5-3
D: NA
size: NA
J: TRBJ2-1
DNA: TGTGCCAGAAGCGTGTCCGACAACCTCTCCTACAATGAGCAGTTCTTC
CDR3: CARSVSDNLSYNEQFF

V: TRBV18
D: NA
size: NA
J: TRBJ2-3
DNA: TGTGCCAGCTCAGGCAGGGGCCTCCGGGGAGATACGCAGTATTTT
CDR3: CASSGRGLRGDTQYF

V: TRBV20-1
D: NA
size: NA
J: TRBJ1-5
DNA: TGCAGTGCTAGTTCCAGGCTTAGCAATCAGCCCCAGCATTTT
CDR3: CSASSRLSNQPQHF

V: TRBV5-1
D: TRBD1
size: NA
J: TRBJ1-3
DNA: TGCGCCAGCAGCACCCTGACAGGGTTCGACTCTGGAAACACCATATATTTT
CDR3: CASSTLTGFDSGNTIYF

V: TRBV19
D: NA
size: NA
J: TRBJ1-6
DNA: TGTGCCAGTAGCGGGGGACCCGATGGGGGTTCACCCCTCCACTTT
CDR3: CASSGGPDGGSPLHF

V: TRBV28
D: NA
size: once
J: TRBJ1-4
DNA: TGTGCCAGCAGTTACCGACCCCCCGGCGGGCGCGGCGCTAATGAAAAACTGTTTTTT
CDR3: CASSYRPPGGRGANEKLFF

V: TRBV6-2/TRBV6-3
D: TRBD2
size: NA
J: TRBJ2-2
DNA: TGTGCCAGCAGTTACGGGACTAGCGATCCCACCGGGGAGCTGTTTTTT
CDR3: CASSYGTSDPTGELFF

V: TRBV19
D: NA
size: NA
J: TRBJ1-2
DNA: TGTGCCAGTACTCGAGGTCGGGTAAATGGCTACACCTTC
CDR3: CASTRGRVNGYTF

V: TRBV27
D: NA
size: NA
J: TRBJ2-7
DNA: TGTGCCAGCAGCCCAGGTCAGGAATCCTACGAGCAGTACTTC
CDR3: CASSPGQESYEQYF

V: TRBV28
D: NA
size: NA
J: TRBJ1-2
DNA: TGTGCCAGCAGTTTGTCGGGGTACGGCTACACCTTC
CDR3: CASSLSGYGYTF

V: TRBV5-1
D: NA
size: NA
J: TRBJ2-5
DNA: TGCGCCAGCAGTCATCCCGGGGGGACAATCCAAGAGACCCAGTACTTC
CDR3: CASSHPGGTIQETQYF

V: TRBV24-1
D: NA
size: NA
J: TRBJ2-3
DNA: TGTGCCACCAGTGTTTCTACAGCTCCAGATACGCAGTATTTT
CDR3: CATSVSTAPDTQYF

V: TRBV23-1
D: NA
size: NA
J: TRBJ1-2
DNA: TGCGCCAGCAGTCATTCCGGCGGGGGGGACTATGGCTACACCTTC
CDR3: CASSHSGGGDYGYTF

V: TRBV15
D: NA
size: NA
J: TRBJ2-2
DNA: TGTGCCACAAGGGTCGGACAGAGCACCGGGGAGCTGTTTTTT
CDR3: CATRVGQSTGELFF

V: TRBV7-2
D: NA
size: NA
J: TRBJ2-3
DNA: TGTGCCAGCAGCTTACCCCGACTACCTAGCACAGATACGCAGTATTTT
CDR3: CASSLPRLPSTDTQYF

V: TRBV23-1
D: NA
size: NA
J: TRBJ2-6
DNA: TGCGCCAGCAGTCAATCCGTAAGGTGGACTTCTGGGGCCAACGTCCTGACTTTC
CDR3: CASSQSVRWTSGANVLTF

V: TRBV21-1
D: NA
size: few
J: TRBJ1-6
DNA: TGTGCCAGCAGCTCCCGGCGGGTTTTCTATAATTCACCCCTCCACTTT
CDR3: CASSSRRVFYNSPLHF

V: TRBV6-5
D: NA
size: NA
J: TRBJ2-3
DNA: TGTGCCAGCAGTATACAGCAAACAGATACGCAGTATTTT
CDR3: CASSIQQTDTQYF